This T cell receptor (beta chain) was identified during a study of CD8+CD57+ T cells in acquired aplastic anemia. Study-level information: Each DNA sample taken from sorted CD4+ and CD8+ cells came to 3.2 ug on average.

Regarding this clonotype: Antigen specificity is unknown.

CD8+CD57+ cell expansion had been shown by flow cytometry in patients chosen for sequencing. None of the patients had been given any therapy when their blood was sampled. Researchers used genomic DNA as the template to profile TCR beta VDJ and CDR3. TCRdb re-analysed the reads in MiXCR, keeping a single row per CDR3 protein. The sample holds roughly 160,000 distinct CDR3 sequences; 65% to 75% are singletons and the top ten take around 45%. This CDR3 has 15 residues. V lost 0 bases, J lost 8 bases, and 11 bases lay in between. Germline V lookup: CDR1 SEHNR, CDR2 FQNEAQ (reference sequence). Findings and caveats of the study: In common between the patients and the controls were approximately 30 CD8+ CDR3 sequences.

This sequence was found in a human donor with aplastic anemia. The chain employs TRBV7-9 and TRBJ1-6, with D possibly being TRBD1 (6 bases). Sequenced sample: sorted CD4+, CD8+, or CD8+CD57+ T cells (not recorded which) from PBMCs. The CDR3 region has the DNA TGTGCCAGCAGCTTAGCCCGGGACAAAGATTCACCCCTCCACTTT. As protein: CASSLARDKDSPLHF.